The 20 T cell receptor beta chains reported below all come from one sample, sequenced in a study of blood T cell repertoires in COVID-19. Measured with immunoSEQ multiplex PCR; TCRdb has only the in-frame clones, and not every one. Of approximately 220,000 clones listed, around nine tenths are singletons. Sample: peripheral blood. The receptors here all came from a man aged 60-69 years who had recovered from COVID-19.

The chain carries TRBV5-1 and TRBJ1-1; D is possibly TRBD1 (6 bases). This CDR3 comprises 13 residues. V was trimmed by 4 bases and J by 4 bases, leaving 11 bases between them. The germline V gene encodes CDR1 SGHRS and CDR2 YFSETQ. The CDR3 nucleotides read TGCGCCAGCAGCGATCAAGGGGGCACTGAAGCTTTCTTT. Translated: CASSDQGGTEAFF.

This chain links TRBV10-3 with TRBJ2-6; D might be TRBD1 (5 bases). The V end lost 2 bases, the J end lost 0 bases, and 14 bases lay between the germline ends. The CDR3 runs 18 residues. Germline V gene data show CDR1 as ENHRY and CDR2 as SYGVKD. CDR3: CAISESQGTISGANVLTF. The DNA of the CDR3 is TGTGCCATCAGTGAGAGCCAGGGAACCATCTCTGGGGCCAACGTCCTGACTTTC.

Turning to this clone: Other DNA sequences in the same sample also yield this CDR3. V gene TRBV5-1 combines with J gene TRBJ1-4; 10 nucleotides agree with TRBD1. The V gene's germline CDR1 is SGHRS and CDR2 YFSETQ. V gave up 4 bases and J gave up 7 bases; unmatched junction bases: 4. The CDR3 length is 14 residues. CDR3 sequence reads: CASSPGQGGEKLFF. The CDR3 DNA reads TGCGCCAGCAGCCCTGGACAGGGGGGTGAAAAACTGTTTTTT.

The chain employs TRBV6-2 or TRBV6-3 and TRBJ2-7; D is unresolved. The CDR3 is 12 amino acids. Germline V gene data show CDR1 as MNHEY and CDR2 as SVGEGT. Trimming cost V 4 bases and J 5 bases, with 9 bases left between them. The CDR3, as DNA: TGTGCCAGCAGTTTCGAACTAAACGAGCAGTACTTC. It encodes CASSFELNEQYF.

The rearrangement joins TRBV5-1 to TRBJ1-6; 9 nucleotides align to TRBD1. V was clipped by 2 bases and J by 7 bases; unmatched bases: 19. Per the germline V gene, CDR1 is SGHRS and CDR2 is YFSETQ. The CDR3 length is 20 residues. The CDR3 here is CASSFLGPLTGGSQNSPLHF. The CDR3 bases are TGCGCCAGCAGCTTCTTAGGCCCCCTGACAGGGGGATCGCAGAATTCACCCCTCCACTTT. Combining the CDR3 with reference TRBV5-1 and TRBJ1-6 gives the whole variable domain KAGVTQTPRYLIKTRGQQVTLSCSPISGHRSVSWYQQTPGQGLQFLFEYFSETQRNKGNFPGRFSGRQFSNSRSEMNVSTLELGDSALYLCASSFLGPLTGGSQNSPLHFGNGTRLTVT.

CDR3 in amino acids: CASSPGGTTDTQYF. In DNA form, the CDR3 reads TGTGCCAGCAGCCCGGGGGGGACCACAGATACGCAGTATTTT. The V gene is TRBV7-7, the J gene TRBJ2-3, with 8 bases aligning to TRBD2. The CDR3 length is 14 residues. Germline CDR1 reads SSHAT; CDR2 reads FNYEAQ (reference sequence). V trimming: 5 bases; J trimming: 2 bases; junction bases outside the gene matches: 3.

The gene calls are TRBV27 and TRBJ1-5; a weak D match, TRBD1 (5 bases). The CDR3 sequence is 15 residues long. Trimming took 9 bases from V and 5 from J, leaving 20 bases between them. CDR1 is MNHEY, CDR2 SMNVEV, per germline (reference sequence). CDR3 in amino acids: CASSRTPQTHQPQHF. Here the CDR3 DNA reads TGTGCCAGTTCGAGGACACCACAAACCCATCAGCCCCAGCATTTT.

The chain couples TRBV4-2 to TRBJ2-1, with TRBD2 identical over 12 bases. Per the germline V gene, CDR1 is LGHNA and CDR2 is YNFKEQ. Trimming removed 0 bases from V and 9 bases from J; junction bases left unmatched: 9. This CDR3 region has 17 residues. The CDR3 here is CASSQEVASGRGREQFF. CDR3 DNA sequence: TGTGCCAGCAGCCAAGAGGTCGCTAGCGGGAGGGGTCGTGAGCAGTTCTTC.

V and J are TRBV7-3 and TRBJ2-7; maybe TRBD1 (6 bases). Looked up from germline, CDR1 is SGHTA and CDR2 is FQGTGA. The CDR3 is 14 residues long. The V gene lost 2 bases and the J gene lost 0 bases, with 8 bases spanning the gap. The CDR3 region is CASSLATGSYEQYF. CDR3 bases: TGTGCCAGCAGCTTAGCGACAGGCTCCTACGAGCAGTACTTC.

The rearrangement joins TRBV19 to TRBJ1-2; D gene ambiguous. Trimming pared 3 bases from V and 6 bases from J, leaving 17 bases between. CDR3 length: 15 amino acids. The germline V gene has CDR1 LNHDA and CDR2 SQIVND (reference sequence). The CDR3 loop reads CASSIPPTGTNGYTF. CDR3 bases: TGTGCCAGTAGTATTCCTCCTACGGGTACGAATGGCTACACCTTC.

This chain uses TRBV19 with TRBJ1-1; the D is unclear. This CDR3 has 15 residues. The ends were cut back, 6 bases at V and 2 bases at J, with 16 bases in the middle. The germline gives CDR1 LNHDA, CDR2 SQIVND (reference sequence). Here the CDR3 DNA reads TGTGCCAGTAGCCAGCTACCGGCGGGAAACACTGAAGCTTTCTTT. This sequence encodes CASSQLPAGNTEAFF.

The chain carries TRBV5-1 and TRBJ2-7; D remains unclear. This CDR3 region has 13 residues. Germline CDR1 and CDR2: SGHRS and YFSETQ. V was clipped by 4 bases and J by 0 bases, with 8 bases between them. The CDR3 here is CASSPMSSYEQYF. DNA of the CDR3: TGCGCCAGCAGCCCAATGAGCTCCTACGAGCAGTACTTC.

The chain is built from TRBV7-6 and TRBJ2-5, with 9 bases matching TRBD2. CDR3 length: 17 residues. The ends lost 1 base at V and 2 bases at J; junction bases unmatched: 8. The germline V gene has CDR1 SGHVS and CDR2 FNYEAQ. The CDR3 nucleotides read TGTGCCAGCAGCTTAGGAGTTCCTAGCGGGGTTCAAGAGACCCAGTACTTC. As protein: CASSLGVPSGVQETQYF.

This clone appeared many times. The chain joins TRBV5-4 to TRBJ2-7; perhaps TRBD1 as D (5 bases). Germline lookup yields CDR1 SGHNT and CDR2 YYREEE (reference sequence). The V and J ends lost 5 bases and 1 base respectively, with 16 bases between them. The CDR3 runs 15 residues. This CDR3 is CASSSPKTASYEQYF. CDR3 nucleotide sequence: TGTGCCAGCAGTTCGCCAAAGACAGCTTCCTACGAGCAGTACTTC.

The chain joins TRBV5-5 to TRBJ2-4, with D possibly TRBD2 on 5 matching bases. V lost 4 bases to trimming and J lost 6 bases, with 17 bases between them. The CDR3 spans 15 residues. CDR1 SGHKS and CDR2 YYEKEE come from the germline V gene (reference sequence). Here the CDR3 DNA reads TGTGCCAGCAGCCCCGTTCGAGGTGAGGGAAACATTCAGTACTTC. It yields the protein CASSPVRGEGNIQYF.

This chain uses TRBV7-8 with TRBJ2-3; weak D call: TRBD2 (6 bases). CDR1 and CDR2 (germline): SGHVS, FQNEAQ. V lost 4 bases, J lost 1 base, and 12 bases lay in between. The length of the CDR3 is 15 residues. The CDR3 nucleotides are TGTGCCAGCAGCTGGCGGGAACATGGCACAGATACGCAGTATTTT. Amino acids: CASSWREHGTDTQYF.

V usage is TRBV11-2 and J usage is TRBJ2-5, with D maybe TRBD2 (5 bases). Trimming took off 0 bases at V and 5 bases at J, with 13 bases between the two ends. This CDR3 has 15 amino acids. CDR1 is SGHAT and CDR2 is FQNNGV in the germline V gene. CDR3 coding DNA: TGTGCCAGCAGCTTAGAGCGGGCCACGCTGGAGACCCAGTACTTC. As protein: CASSLERATLETQYF.

The chain joins TRBV3-1 (or the pseudogene TRBV3-2) to TRBJ2-5; 9 bases agree with TRBD2. This CDR3 spans 17 amino acids. Germline V gene data show CDR1 as LGHDT and CDR2 as YNNKEL (reference sequence). V was clipped by 1 base and J by 2 bases; unmatched bases: 8. Here the CDR3 DNA reads TGTGCCAGCAGCCAAGGAGTTGGCGGGGGGGGACAAGAGACCCAGTACTTC. Protein sequence: CASSQGVGGGGQETQYF.

V gene TRBV6-5 combines with J gene TRBJ1-2; D gene unclear. The length of the CDR3 is 13 residues. Trimming stripped 2 bases from V and 5 bases from J, with 9 bases between. CDR1 MNHEY and CDR2 SVGAGI come from the germline V gene. The CDR3 DNA is TGTGCCAGCAGTTACGAGGCAAAGTATGGCTACACCTTC. Its protein is CASSYEAKYGYTF.

This clone is a singleton in its sample. J is TRBJ1-2 and V is TRBV25-1; D might be TRBD1 (6 bases). The length of the CDR3 is 13 residues. Trimming cost V 3 bases and J 6 bases, with 11 bases left between them. Germline CDR1 reads MGHDK; CDR2 reads SYGVNS. The CDR3 coding sequence is TGTGCCAGCAGTGAGAGGGGGTGGAATGGCTACACCTTC. Residues: CASSERGWNGYTF.